The next 29 T cell receptor beta chains were all read from a single sample in a study of response to subunit inactivated influenza vaccine. TCRdb redid the calling of the RT-PCR reads with MiXCR, one entry per CDR3 protein. The data hold 150,000 to 200,000 distinct CDR3 sequences, with roughly a tenth observed a single time. The specimen comprised CD8+ T cells sorted from PBMCs, sampled approximately 25 months after vaccination. Source of these receptors: a man aged 45 to 70 who received an inactivated influenza vaccine.

There are many counts of this clonotype. The V and J genes are TRBV19 and TRBJ1-1; D is unresolved. CDR3 size: 14 residues. V was cut by 7 bases and J by 0 bases, with 12 bases left in between. CDR1 and CDR2 from the germline V gene are LNHDA and SQIVND (reference sequence). The DNA for the CDR3 is TGTGCCAGTACCCTGGACTGGGTGAACACTGAAGCTTTCTTT. Translation gives CASTLDWVNTEAFF.

There are a few counts of this clonotype. The chain recombines TRBV20-1 with TRBJ1-2; 8 bases line up with TRBD1. CDR1 is DFQATT and CDR2 is SNEGSKA in the germline V gene (reference sequence). The V and J ends lost 0 bases and 7 bases, in that order; junction bases with no gene match: 16. This CDR3 spans 17 amino acids. The CDR3 here is CSARDSDRGFFAGGYTF. Here the CDR3 DNA reads TGCAGTGCTAGAGATTCCGACAGGGGATTTTTTGCTGGTGGCTACACCTTC.

This clonotype has a count of ten or more. The CDR3 spells CSVLGAGVGYEQYF. DNA of the CDR3: TGCAGCGTTTTAGGGGCAGGGGTCGGGTACGAGCAGTACTTC. V usage is TRBV29-1 and J usage is TRBJ2-7; D possibly corresponds to TRBD1 (6 bases). Germline V gene lookup returns CDR1 SQVTM and CDR2 ANQGSEA. There are 14 residues in the CDR3. Trimming shortened V by 5 bases and J by 4 bases, and 18 bases separated the two germline ends.

This chain's CDR3 is CASSVGGGRAYEQYF. In DNA, the CDR3 is TGTGCCAGCAGCGTAGGAGGCGGGAGGGCCTACGAGCAGTACTTC. The chain uses TRBV9 and TRBJ2-7; 9 bases agree with TRBD2. The V and J ends lost 0 bases and 2 bases, in that order; junction bases with no gene match: 3. The CDR3 totals 15 residues. The germline CDR1 and CDR2 sequences are SGDLS and YYNGEE.

This clonotype was seen a few times. This chain uses TRBV4-3 with TRBJ2-3, with D maybe TRBD1 (8 bases). The CDR3 has 17 residues. Between the trimmed V and J ends, which lost 3 bases and 1 base, there was a span of 17 bases. The germline CDR1 and CDR2 sequences are LGHNA and YSLEER. The CDR3: CASSQVDRGGGTDTQYF. The CDR3 nucleotides read TGCGCCAGCAGCCAGGTCGACAGGGGAGGGGGCACAGATACGCAGTATTTT.

The genes are TRBV25-1 and TRBJ1-5; D possibly corresponds to TRBD1 (5 bases). Germline V gene data show CDR1 as MGHDK and CDR2 as SYGVNS. This CDR3 has 14 residues. Trimming took 2 bases from V and 7 from J, leaving 12 bases between them. The CDR3 region is CASSEQGIGQPQHF. Written as DNA, the CDR3 is TGTGCCAGCAGTGAACAGGGTATCGGACAGCCCCAGCATTTT.

The rearrangement joins TRBV9 to TRBJ2-5; possible D gene TRBD2, 6 bases. V lost 0 bases and J 2 bases, leaving 14 bases between the germline ends. CDR3 length equals 16 residues. Germline V gives CDR1 SGDLS, CDR2 YYNGEE. In DNA, the CDR3 is TGTGCCAGCAGCGTAGGGGGAGGAATCGCACAAGAGACCCAGTACTTC. Translation gives CASSVGGGIAQETQYF.

This clonotype was observed a handful of times. V usage is TRBV15 and J usage is TRBJ2-1, with no clear D. The CDR3 runs to 12 residues. CDR1 and CDR2 from the germline V gene are LNHNV and YYDKDF (reference sequence). The V gene lost 8 bases and the J gene lost 3 bases, with 8 bases spanning the gap. CDR3 bases: TGTGCCACCCGTGGGTACTACAATGAGCAGTTCTTC. Protein product: CATRGYYNEQFF.

This clonotype was seen ten or more times. The chain is built from TRBV27 and TRBJ2-7; D possibly corresponds to TRBD1 (6 bases). Looked up from germline, CDR1 is MNHEY and CDR2 is SMNVEV (reference sequence). CDR3 length: 14 amino acids. V was cut by 0 bases and J by 3 bases, with 9 bases left in between. This CDR3 is CASSLSEQGYEQYF. CDR3 sequence (DNA): TGTGCCAGCAGTTTATCTGAACAGGGCTACGAGCAGTACTTC.

The J gene is TRBJ2-6, the V gene TRBV24-1; TRBD2 might be the D (5 bases). The CDR3 has 15 residues. Trimming cost V 7 bases and J 0 bases, with 9 bases left between them. CDR1 and CDR2 from the germline V gene are KGHDR and SFDVKD. Here the CDR3 DNA reads TGTGCCACCAGCGGCGGGTCCTCTGGGGCCAACGTCCTGACTTTC. Amino acid sequence: CATSGGSSGANVLTF.

There are a few counts of this clonotype. The chain has TRBV12-3 or TRBV12-4 and TRBJ2-7; 12 nucleotides agree with TRBD2. V shed 3 bases and J 12 bases; nucleotides not matched to a gene: 12. The CDR3 covers 15 residues. CDR3 DNA sequence: TGTGCCAGCAGTTTTCGGTCTAGCGGGGGGGCCCGGTTGTACTTC. This sequence encodes CASSFRSSGGARLYF.

This clonotype was seen ten or more times. J is TRBJ2-1 and V is TRBV14; D gene unclear. The V gene's germline CDR1 is SGHDN and CDR2 FVKESK. The length of the CDR3 is 17 residues. V was shortened by 1 base and J by 6 bases, with 19 bases between the two germline ends. The CDR3 DNA is TGTGCCAGCAGCCAAGCCCCTTTTTACGCCAGCACCAATGAGCAGTTCTTC. Residues: CASSQAPFYASTNEQFF.

This chain links TRBV30 with TRBJ2-1; TRBD2 might be the D (6 bases). The germline gives CDR1 GTSNPN, CDR2 SVGIG (reference sequence). This CDR3 has 15 residues. Trimming removed 0 bases from V and 3 bases from J, with 12 bases in between. The CDR3, as DNA: TGTGCCTGGAGTGTACGGGCGGGACTCTACAATGAGCAGTTCTTC. The encoded protein is CAWSVRAGLYNEQFF.

This chain joins TRBV7-9 and TRBJ2-7; D gene ambiguous. The V gene lost 0 bases and the J gene lost 5 bases, with 5 bases spanning the gap. The CDR3 sequence is 12 residues long. The V gene's germline CDR1 is SEHNR and CDR2 FQNEAQ (reference sequence). CDR3 nucleotides: TGTGCCAGCAGCTTAGCTGACGACGAGCAGTACTTC. Protein: CASSLADDEQYF.

This clonotype was counted between two and nine times. CDR3 coding DNA: TGTGCCAGCAGCTTAGTAGCAGGGGCCTATGGCTACACCTTC. This codes for CASSLVAGAYGYTF. The chain combines TRBV7-9 with TRBJ1-2; the D gene is possibly TRBD1 (6 bases). The CDR3 is made up of 14 amino acids. The V and J ends lost 1 base and 4 bases respectively, with 10 bases between them. Germline assignment: CDR1 SEHNR and CDR2 FQNEAQ (reference sequence).

The V call is TRBV6-2 or TRBV6-3, the J call TRBJ2-1, with TRBD2 matching 9 bases. From germline, CDR1 is MNHEY and CDR2 SVGEGT. This CDR3 contains 18 residues. V was clipped by 2 bases and J by 7 bases; unmatched bases: 15. CDR3 region: CASSYQISSGSAMNEQFF. The CDR3 DNA is TGTGCCAGCAGTTACCAGATCAGTAGCGGGAGCGCGATGAATGAGCAGTTCTTC.

This clonotype was recorded a few times. The chain uses TRBV7-9 and TRBJ2-3, with D uncertain. Germline CDR1 is SEHNR and CDR2 is FQNEAQ (reference sequence). V was trimmed by 4 bases and J by 5 bases, leaving 22 bases between them. The CDR3 has 17 residues. CDR3: CASSSRAYLPMGDTQYF. CDR3 coding DNA: TGTGCCAGCAGCTCCCGGGCCTACCTTCCCATGGGAGATACGCAGTATTTT.

This clonotype was seen more than once but under ten times. The chain combines TRBV4-1 with TRBJ1-2; unclear D gene. CDR3 length: 14 residues. Germline V gives CDR1 MGHRA, CDR2 YSYEKL. V lost 1 base and J lost 0, with 6 bases in between. Here the CDR3 DNA reads TGCGCCAGCAGCCAAGTCAGAGCTAACTATGGCTACACCTTC. This translates into CASSQVRANYGYTF.

This clonotype was detected a few times. The chain employs TRBV10-3 and TRBJ2-7, with 7 bases fitting TRBD1. The V and J ends lost 3 bases and 2 bases, in that order; junction bases with no gene match: 7. The CDR3 is 15 amino acids. CDR1 and CDR2 from the germline V gene are ENHRY and SYGVKD. CDR3 loop: CAISDWDSKAYEQYF. CDR3 in DNA: TGTGCCATCAGTGATTGGGACAGTAAGGCCTACGAGCAGTACTTC.

In its sample, this clonotype was seen many times. DNA of the CDR3: TGTGCCAGCAGCTTTGGGACAACGAACACCGGGGAGCTGTTTTTT. Translating gives CASSFGTTNTGELFF. The J gene is TRBJ2-2, the V gene TRBV5-6, with D possibly matching TRBD1 (6 bases). The CDR3 is 15 amino acids. V was trimmed by 2 bases and J by 0 bases, leaving 8 bases between them. Germline V CDR1 and CDR2: SGHDT, YYEEEE.

The CDR3 spells CASSQDTESGYTF. The CDR3 bases are TGTGCCAGCAGCCAAGATACCGAGTCTGGCTACACCTTC. The rearrangement uses TRBV3-1 and TRBJ1-2, with D unclear. Germline lookup yields CDR1 LGHDT and CDR2 YNNKEL (reference sequence). V gave up 0 bases and J gave up 7 bases, with 9 bases separating them. The CDR3 runs to 13 residues. Full variable domain (rest looked up from reference TRBV3-1 and TRBJ1-2): DTAVSQTPKYLVTQMGNDKSIKCEQNLGHDTMYWYKQDSKKFLKIMFSYNNKELIINETVPNRFSPKSPDKAHLNLHINSLELGDSAVYFCASSQDTESGYTFGSGTRLTVV.

The rearrangement links TRBV6-5 to TRBJ1-1, with D possibly TRBD1 on 6 matching bases. Trimming cost V 2 bases and J 4 bases, with 11 bases left between them. Per germline, CDR1 MNHEY and CDR2 SVGAGI. CDR3 length: 14 residues. CDR3 protein: CASSYRTVPTEAFF. For the CDR3, the DNA is TGTGCCAGCAGTTACCGGACAGTACCCACTGAAGCTTTCTTT.

The chain uses TRBV28 and TRBJ2-2; D may be TRBD1 or TRBD2 (5 bases each). Trimming cost V 1 base and J 3 bases, with 6 bases left between them. This CDR3 contains 14 residues. Germline CDR1 is MDHEN and CDR2 is SYDVKM. Written as DNA, the CDR3 is TGTGCCAGCAGTTTATTGGGGGACACCGGGGAGCTGTTTTTT. This codes for CASSLLGDTGELFF. The variable domain in full, with the rest retrieved from reference TRBV28 and TRBJ2-2, is DVKVTQSSRYLVKRTGEKVFLECVQDMDHENMFWYRQDPGLGLRLIYFSYDVKMKEKGDIPEGYSVSREKKERFSLILESASTNQTSMYLCASSLLGDTGELFFGEGSRLTVL.

This clonotype was detected ten times or more. This sequence joins TRBV6-6 and TRBJ1-2, with 7 bases that match TRBD1. The CDR3 loop spans 12 amino acids. V shed 5 bases and J 8 bases; nucleotides not matched to a gene: 5. Per germline, CDR1 MNHNY and CDR2 SVGAGI (reference sequence). CDR3 in amino acids: CASSRGGSGYTF. The CDR3 region has the DNA TGTGCCAGCAGTCGAGGGGGCTCCGGCTACACCTTC.

The chain couples TRBV28 to TRBJ2-7; D remains ambiguous. The V and J ends lost 3 bases and 3 bases respectively, with 15 bases between them. The germline V gene encodes CDR1 MDHEN and CDR2 SYDVKM. The CDR3 runs 15 residues. This CDR3 is CASSFPIGPYYEQYF. CDR3 nucleotides: TGTGCCAGCAGTTTTCCGATCGGCCCCTACTACGAGCAGTACTTC.

CDR3 nucleotides: TGTGCCAGCAGCTTAGTCGTCGGGACAGGGTTGTCTGGAAACACCATATATTTT. It specifies CASSLVVGTGLSGNTIYF. The rearrangement links TRBV11-1 to TRBJ1-3; TRBD1 matches 9 bases. The V and J ends lost 1 base and 1 base, in that order; junction bases with no gene match: 8. The CDR3 is made up of 18 amino acids. Per germline, CDR1 SGHAT and CDR2 FQDESV (reference sequence).

This clonotype was seen a handful of times. The rearrangement uses TRBV12-3 or TRBV12-4 and TRBJ2-1; TRBD2 agrees at 11 bases. The CDR3 is made up of 15 amino acids. After removal of 6 bases from V and 8 bases from J, the junction contained 9 bases not matched to a gene. The CDR3 protein is CASSTTSGSEDEQFF. The CDR3 DNA is TGTGCCAGCAGCACTACTAGCGGGAGTGAGGATGAGCAGTTCTTC.

The chain couples TRBV6-5 to TRBJ1-5, with D unresolved. Germline V gene sequence: CDR1 MNHEY, CDR2 SVGAGI. The CDR3 sequence is 15 residues long. Trimming cost V 0 bases and J 0 bases, with 6 bases left between them. The CDR3, as DNA: TGTGCCAGCAGTTACTCCGGCAGTAGCAATCAGCCCCAGCATTTT. Amino acids: CASSYSGSSNQPQHF.

This chain links TRBV28 with TRBJ2-5; TRBD2 aligns across 12 bases. Germline CDR1 MDHEN, CDR2 SYDVKM. Losses at the gene ends were 6 bases for V and 6 bases for J; bases not matched to a gene: 11. This CDR3 comprises 16 residues. The CDR3 sequence: CASSLPLAGGPKTQYF. CDR3 in DNA: TGTGCCAGCAGCCTACCTCTAGCGGGGGGGCCCAAGACCCAGTACTTC.